This T cell receptor beta chain is from a study of blood T cell repertoires in COVID-19. Overall study context: There were acute and convalescent COVID-19 samples, and they came from the United States, Italy and Spain.

The CDR3 loop spans 15 amino acids. The germline V gene encodes CDR1 SQVTM and CDR2 ANQGSEA. V trimming: 6 bases; J trimming: 4 bases; junction bases outside the gene matches: 9. The study drew participants aged about 18 to 89 years from under 30 US areas. Participant-given clinical history determined each cohort assignment. Assay used: immunoSEQ multiplex PCR; TCRdb lists only in-frame clones, some missing. The repertoire holds some 510,000 clones, around 87% seen once, with approximately 1.8% in the top ten. The sample was PBMCs or T cells enriched from blood (not recorded which). The V and J genes are TRBV29-1 and TRBJ2-7; 13 nucleotides line up with TRBD2. This receptor was obtained from a woman in her thirties or forties who had recovered from COVID-19. This chain's CDR3 is CSVVGTSGRGYEQYF. The CDR3 DNA reads as TGCAGCGTCGTCGGAACTAGCGGGAGGGGGTACGAGCAGTACTTC.